One TCR beta chain is described in this entry. There is no known antigen for this receptor. The record has no base qualities; no much larger clone is one base away. This specimen comes from a study of yellow fever vaccine responses in identical twins (dated by TCRdb to 2016 to 2019). As for the study more broadly: The study precisely tracked vaccine-responding T cell clones in identical twins.

Results the study describes overall, beyond this receptor: The authors reported that the T cell response to vaccination in identical twins appeared partly convergent and partly personalized.

The protocol used for the library was RT-PCR. The instrument given in TCRdb is Illumina HiSeq 2500. TCRdb reran the public reads through fastp at Q25 and MiXCR, keeping productive beta chains. Entries are consolidated by CDR3 protein sequence, retaining the most common genes and DNA. Recorded for this sample are about 11,000 distinct CDR3 sequences; 77% of them occurred a single time. Almost 7.5% of the sample is taken by the ten largest. CDR1 SGHDN and CDR2 FVKESK are derived from the germline V gene. The CDR3 covers 15 residues, taking in both the cysteine and the phenylalanine. CDR3 DNA is the only sequence kept; it has 45 bases, read in frame from the first base. V and J are truncated by 0 bases and 2 bases respectively, leaving an intervening sequence of 10 bases.

This TCR was recovered from a woman in her late teens or twenties who received the yellow fever vaccine. Donor details come from another sample of the same person, matched by shared clones. Material: T cells from blood (PBMCs), unsorted or a sorted subset (not recorded which), obtained before or after yellow fever vaccination (not recorded which). This chain joins TRBV14 to TRBJ2-5; no D segment can be confidently identified. The nucleotides are TGTGCCAGCAGCCAAGATTATGGCGTACAAGAGACCCAGTACTTC. Translation gives CASSQDYGVQETQYF.